These 26 T cell receptor beta chains were all obtained from the same sample, sequenced in a study of T cell responses to AZD1222 COVID-19 vaccine. The table came from immunoSEQ multiplex PCR; TCRdb's copy has only in-frame clones and leaves some out. Of approximately 130,000 clones in the sample, almost 85% were seen once. The source was peripheral blood, collected 28 days after the second dose of the MenACWY control vaccine. The receptors originated from an adult who received the MenACWY meningococcal vaccine as a control.

The chain links TRBV29-1 to TRBJ1-5; no clear D gene. The V and J ends lost 7 bases and 2 bases respectively, with 15 bases between them. The CDR3 contains 14 residues. Germline V gives CDR1 SQVTM, CDR2 ANQGSEA. The CDR3 sequence: CSAKTGWGNQPQHF. The CDR3, as DNA: TGCAGCGCTAAAACGGGGTGGGGCAATCAGCCCCAGCATTTT.

This clone was seen a single time. The chain carries TRBV23-1 and TRBJ2-7, with 8 bases matching TRBD1. TRBV23-1 is reported as an ORF; its role is uncertain. V gave up 0 bases and J gave up 4 bases; unmatched junction bases: 8. This CDR3 has 16 residues. This CDR3 reads CASSQSSGTGPYEQYV. CDR3 in DNA: TGCGCCAGCAGTCAATCGTCCGGGACAGGACCTTACGAGCAGTACGTC.

This clone was detected ten times or more. V is TRBV6-5 and J is TRBJ1-1; possibly TRBD1 for D (5 bases). The CDR3 is 14 amino acids. V shed 2 bases and J shed 4 bases, with 11 bases lying between them. CDR1 is MNHEY, CDR2 SVGAGI, per germline. CDR3: CASSYARVTTEAFF. CDR3 nucleotide sequence: TGTGCCAGCAGTTACGCCAGGGTAACCACTGAAGCTTTCTTT.

To note about this clone: One end of the junction is discordant with germline, which a read error may explain. The chain employs TRBV9 and TRBJ1-2; no definite D call. CDR1 and CDR2 (germline): SGDLS, YYNGEE. The CDR3 is 8 amino acids. The CDR3 bases are TGTGCCACTGAGACCGGCGAGTTC. Residues: CATETGEF.

This chain links TRBV5-1 with TRBJ2-5, with 9 bases lining up with TRBD1. Trimming took 3 bases from V and 4 from J; bases not matched to a gene: 10. The germline V gene has CDR1 SGHRS and CDR2 YFSETQ. The CDR3 covers 16 residues. The CDR3 DNA reads as TGCGCCAGCAGCTCCTGGACAGGGGAGGTGGCAGAGACCCAGTACTTC. Encoded protein: CASSSWTGEVAETQYF.

The rearrangement joins TRBV19 to TRBJ2-2; either TRBD1 or TRBD2 may fit D (5 bases each). V was pared by 9 bases and J by 2 bases, with 13 bases between. CDR1 LNHDA and CDR2 SQIVND come from the germline V gene (reference sequence). The CDR3 runs to 14 residues. The CDR3 loop reads CASRDELNTGELFF. The CDR3 bases are TGTGCCAGCCGGGACGAATTAAACACCGGGGAGCTGTTTTTT.

This chain uses TRBV5-1 with TRBJ2-2, with D unclear. The CDR3 has 15 residues. CDR1 is SGHRS and CDR2 is YFSETQ in the germline V gene. Trimming cost V 1 base and J 7 bases, with 14 bases left between them. This CDR3 reads CASSLQWARSGELFF. Here the CDR3 DNA reads TGCGCCAGCAGCTTGCAGTGGGCTAGGAGCGGGGAGCTGTTTTTT. Full variable domain (missing parts from reference TRBV5-1 and TRBJ2-2): KAGVTQTPRYLIKTRGQQVTLSCSPISGHRSVSWYQQTPGQGLQFLFEYFSETQRNKGNFPGRFSGRQFSNSRSEMNVSTLELGDSALYLCASSLQWARSGELFFGEGSRLTVL.

CDR3: CASSLEAGTYEQYF. In nucleotides, the CDR3 is TGTGCCAGCAGCTTAGAGGCAGGGACCTACGAGCAGTACTTC. The chain carries TRBV7-9 and TRBJ2-7, with a weak D call TRBD1 (5 bases). CDR1 and CDR2 from the germline V gene are SEHNR and FQNEAQ (reference sequence). Trimming took 1 base from V and 2 from J, leaving 9 bases between them. This CDR3 region has 14 residues.

This clone has just one count. The chain carries TRBV6-2 or TRBV6-3 and TRBJ1-3; maybe TRBD1 (5 bases). Trimming shortened V by 6 bases and J by 3 bases, and 9 bases separated the two germline ends. The CDR3 runs 13 residues. The V gene's germline CDR1 is MNHEY and CDR2 SVGEGT. The chain's CDR3 is CASSRDSGNTIYF. In nucleotides, the CDR3 is TGTGCCAGCAGCCGAGACAGTGGAAACACCATATATTTT.

This chain uses TRBV5-1 with TRBJ1-4, with D possibly matching TRBD1 (6 bases). Per the germline V gene, CDR1 is SGHRS and CDR2 is YFSETQ. The CDR3 spans 16 residues. The V and J ends lost 0 bases and 1 base respectively, with 10 bases between them. Here the CDR3 DNA reads TGCGCCAGCAGCTTGGTCCCCAGGGGAACTAATGAAAAACTGTTTTTT. It yields the protein CASSLVPRGTNEKLFF.

The genes are TRBV12-3 or TRBV12-4 and TRBJ2-5; the match to TRBD2 covers 10 bases. The CDR3 totals 13 residues. The ends lost 6 bases at V and 5 bases at J; junction bases unmatched: 3. CDR3 in DNA: TGTGCCAGCAGGGGACTAGCGACGGAGACCCAGTACTTC. It translates to CASRGLATETQYF.

The chain uses TRBV21-1 and TRBJ1-2; the table gives TRBD1 as D, unverified against the DNA. TRBV21-1 is recorded as a pseudogene. This CDR3 has 15 amino acids. The CDR3 region is CASSKGQGSSYGYTF. The CDR3 DNA follows: TGTGCCAGCAGCAAAGGCCAGGGGAGTAGCTATGGCTACACCTTC.

This clone was counted only a few times. This CDR3 reads CSVVRQGASGYTF. CDR3 coding DNA: TGCAGCGTTGTCAGACAGGGGGCTAGCGGCTACACCTTC. V and J are TRBV29-1 and TRBJ1-2, with TRBD1 matching 10 bases. V was pared by 4 bases and J by 8 bases, with 7 bases of the junction left unmatched. CDR3 length equals 13 residues. Germline CDR1 reads SQVTM; CDR2 reads ANQGSEA. The full variable domain, rest sourced from reference TRBV29-1 and TRBJ1-2, is SAVISQKPSRDICQRGTSLTIQCQVDSQVTMMFWYRQQPGQSLTLIATANQGSEATYESGFVIDKFPISRPNLTFSTLTVSNMSPEDSSIYLCSVVRQGASGYTFGSGTRLTVV.

This CDR3 is CASSLTSFDSPRETQYF. The CDR3 nucleotides are TGTGCCAGCAGTTTAACTTCCTTCGACAGCCCCAGGGAGACCCAGTACTTC. This chain joins TRBV28 and TRBJ2-5; the D gene is possibly TRBD1 (5 bases). V dropped 2 bases and J dropped 5 bases, with 21 bases sitting between them. This CDR3 is 17 amino acids long. CDR1 is MDHEN and CDR2 is SYDVKM in the germline V gene.

The gene calls are TRBV27 and TRBJ2-3; no definite D call. In germline, CDR1 is MNHEY, CDR2 SMNVEV (reference sequence). CDR3 length: 14 amino acids. V was shortened by 2 bases and J by 2 bases, with 8 bases between the two germline ends. The CDR3 region has the DNA TGTGCCAGCAGTTTAAGGCGAGACACAGATACGCAGTATTTT. It yields the protein CASSLRRDTDTQYF.

The chain uses TRBV11-2 and TRBJ2-7; D is ambiguous. The CDR3 sequence is 13 residues long. V lost 3 bases and J 5 bases, leaving 11 bases between the germline ends. The germline gives CDR1 SGHAT, CDR2 FQNNGV. CDR3 sequence (DNA): TGTGCCAGCAGCTTTCAAGAATCCCACGAGCAGTACGTC. It is translated as CASSFQESHEQYV.

The rearrangement links TRBV9 to TRBJ2-7, with 10 positions matching TRBD1. Germline-derived CDR1 and CDR2 are SGDLS and YYNGEE. This CDR3 is 15 amino acids long. Trimming at V came to 3 bases and at J to 7 bases, leaving 10 bases not matched to a gene. This CDR3 reads CASSASGTGAGEQYF. For the CDR3, the DNA is TGTGCCAGCAGCGCCTCCGGGACAGGGGCGGGGGAGCAGTACTTC.

This clone was seen only once. The chain uses TRBV28 and TRBJ2-6; either TRBD1 or TRBD2 may fit D (5 bases each). Germline V gene lookup returns CDR1 MDHEN and CDR2 SYDVKM. Trimming took off 3 bases at V and 0 bases at J, with 24 bases between the two ends. The CDR3 length is 21 residues. The CDR3 sequence: CASSFPRRGPATSSGANVLTF. The CDR3 DNA reads TGTGCCAGCAGTTTCCCCCGCCGGGGCCCCGCTACTAGCTCTGGGGCCAACGTCCTGACTTTC.

Here the CDR3 reads CASSWGGNTEAFF. Here the CDR3 DNA reads TGTGCCAGCAGTTGGGGGGGGAACACTGAAGCTTTCTTT. The genes are TRBV6-5 and TRBJ1-1, with D perhaps matching TRBD1 (5 bases). Trimming shortened V by 4 bases and J by 1 base, and 7 bases separated the two germline ends. CDR3 length equals 13 residues. Germline V gene data show CDR1 as MNHEY and CDR2 as SVGAGI.

The chain has TRBV30 and TRBJ1-1; no reliable D call. Trimming took off 5 bases at V and 0 bases at J, with 7 bases between the two ends. Germline-derived CDR1 and CDR2 are GTSNPN and SVGIG (reference sequence). The CDR3 totals 12 residues. This chain's CDR3 is CAWQRLNTEAFF. The CDR3 region has the DNA TGTGCCTGGCAACGGTTGAACACTGAAGCTTTCTTT.

The chain links TRBV7-2 to TRBJ1-4; D gene uncertain. Germline CDR1 SGHTA, CDR2 FQGNSA. Between the trimmed V and J ends, which lost 5 bases and 7 bases, there was a span of 14 bases. CDR3 length: 14 residues. The CDR3 sequence is CASSPGGGSEKLFF. CDR3 in DNA: TGTGCCAGCAGCCCGGGAGGCGGGAGTGAAAAACTGTTTTTT.

In nucleotides, the CDR3 is TGTGCCAGCAGTGCCCGGGGTCGGGGCGACCAGTACTTC. Its protein is CASSARGRGDQYF. The chain is built from TRBV6-2 or TRBV6-3 and TRBJ2-5; TRBD1 or TRBD2 may be the D gene (5 bases each). The ends were cut back, 5 bases at V and 10 bases at J, with 17 bases in the middle. Germline-derived CDR1 and CDR2 are MNHEY and SVGEGT. CDR3 length: 13 residues.

This clone was counted only a few times. Other DNA sequences in the same sample also yield this CDR3. The genes are TRBV7-3 and TRBJ2-1; D assignment may be TRBD1 or TRBD2 (5 bases each). Germline lookup yields CDR1 SGHTA and CDR2 FQGTGA. This CDR3 is 13 amino acids long. With 4 bases removed from V and 4 bases from J, the gap between germline ends came to 8 bases. CDR3 residues: CASSSGTYNEQFF. CDR3 DNA: TGTGCCAGCAGCTCCGGGACGTACAATGAGCAGTTCTTC.

This clone was observed a handful of times. The rearrangement uses TRBV6-5 and TRBJ1-2, with D hard to call. The CDR3 is made up of 15 amino acids. V shed 7 bases and J shed 4 bases, with 19 bases lying between them. Germline assignment: CDR1 MNHEY and CDR2 SVGAGI. CDR3 sequence reads: CASTLGGSPGYGYTF. DNA for the CDR3: TGTGCCAGCACCCTCGGAGGGTCCCCCGGCTATGGCTACACCTTC.

The gene calls are TRBV19 and TRBJ1-2, with 8 nucleotides matching TRBD1. The V gene's germline CDR1 is LNHDA and CDR2 SQIVND (reference sequence). CDR3 length equals 15 residues. V was pared by 4 bases and J by 7 bases, with 11 bases of the junction left unmatched. In DNA form, the CDR3 reads TGTGCCAGTAGTAACGAGGGACAGGCCCGCTTTGGCTACACCTTC. Protein sequence: CASSNEGQARFGYTF.

This clone was counted many times. J is TRBJ2-7 and V is TRBV6-5; tentatively, D is TRBD1 (6 bases). Trimming took 6 bases from V and 2 from J, leaving 17 bases between them. CDR3 length: 15 residues. CDR1 is MNHEY, CDR2 SVGAGI, per germline. The DNA for the CDR3 is TGTGCCAGCAGCCGCGACAGGTCAGGACCCTACGAGCAGTACGTC. It is translated as CASSRDRSGPYEQYV.